This T cell receptor beta chain comes out of a study of T cell clonotyping in hematopoietic cell transplantation. The overall study: Recipient blood drawn about 28 days pretransplant and days 30, 100, 180 after.

This clone was found once. Its antigen remains unidentified. This CDR3 contains 12 residues. V shed 3 bases, J shed 6 bases, and the junction held 3 bases outside the gene matches. Germline V gene sequence: CDR1 GTSNPN, CDR2 SVGIG (reference sequence). General study results and limits: Recipient TCR diversity dropped after transplant; expanded clonotypes rose from day 30 to 180.

Data came from immunoSEQ multiplex PCR; TCRdb stores just in-frame clones and leaves some out. The data hold 13,000 to 15,000 clones, with about 60% observed a single time. Sequencing was done on a sample of PBMCs. This sequence originates from a human donor who either received an allogeneic hematopoietic cell transplant for a myeloid malignancy or was a related donor (not recorded which). Some clones in this sample may be carry-over from other donors' samples. The chain links TRBV30 to TRBJ1-1; TRBD1 matches 8 bases. CDR3 coding DNA: TGTGCCTGGAGCCCACAGGGGGCTGAAGCTTTCTTT. Its translation: CAWSPQGAEAFF. Using reference TRBV30 and TRBJ1-1 for the parts outside the CDR3, the full variable domain is SQTIHQWPATLVQPVGSPLSLECTVEGTSNPNLYWYRQAAGRGLQLLFYSVGIGQISSEVPQNLSASRPQDRQFILSSKKLLLSDSGFYLCAWSPQGAEAFFGQGTRLTVV.